The 21 T cell receptor beta chains presented below share a single source sample, sequenced in a study of blood T cells in healthy people across ages. For the second PCR, which ran for roughly 6 to 12 cycles, a sample-barcoded 5' primer and a J-beta primer mix were used. TCRdb itself ran the 5' RACE reads through MiXCR, one entry per CDR3 protein. Among under 1,100,000 distinct CDR3 sequences, 20% to 25% were seen once, and the ten largest hold less than 0.85%. Another study also made use of these data, one on T cells of mothers and their children.

The specimen was blood. The receptors derive from a girl aged 2 to 9 in good health.

This chain uses TRBV6-5 with TRBJ2-5; no clear D gene. With the DNA end fitting TRBJ2-7 better, the J assignment may be wrong. Germline-derived CDR1 and CDR2 are MNHEY and SVGAGI. This CDR3 is built from 12 residues. CDR3: CASSSSIDEQYF. CDR3 coding DNA: TGTGCCAGCAGTTCCAGTATCGACGAGCAGTACTTC.

This chain links TRBV28 with TRBJ2-7; TRBD1 might be the D (6 bases). Germline V gives CDR1 MDHEN, CDR2 SYDVKM. The CDR3 spans 15 residues. V was shortened by 3 bases and J by 3 bases, with 15 bases between the two germline ends. CDR3 loop: CASSFQGTSRYEQYF. The CDR3 coding sequence is TGTGCCAGCAGTTTCCAGGGGACCAGTCGCTACGAGCAGTACTTC.

The J gene is TRBJ2-1, the V gene TRBV5-1; the D gene is possibly TRBD2 (6 bases). Trimming removed 0 bases at V and 4 bases at J, with 20 bases between. Germline V gene sequence: CDR1 SGHRS, CDR2 YFSETQ. This CDR3 spans 18 amino acids. CDR3: CASSLGVALVAGYNEQFF. CDR3 DNA sequence: TGCGCCAGCAGCTTGGGCGTGGCCCTAGTGGCGGGATACAATGAGCAGTTCTTC. The variable domain in full, completed from reference TRBV5-1 and TRBJ2-1, reads KAGVTQTPRYLIKTRGQQVTLSCSPISGHRSVSWYQQTPGQGLQFLFEYFSETQRNKGNFPGRFSGRQFSNSRSEMNVSTLELGDSALYLCASSLGVALVAGYNEQFFGPGTRLTVL.

This clonotype showed up just a few times. The chain combines TRBV20-1 with TRBJ2-5; D is uncertain. CDR1 and CDR2 (germline): DFQATT, SNEGSKA (reference sequence). Trimming stripped 1 base from V and 2 bases from J, with 11 bases between. The CDR3 totals 14 residues. The CDR3 bases are TGCAGTGCTAGAGGGGCGGTCCTACAAGAGACCCAGTACTTC. Its translation: CSARGAVLQETQYF.

This clonotype was counted between two and nine times. The chain couples TRBV27 to TRBJ2-5; 7 bases fit TRBD2. The CDR3 spans 14 residues. Losses at the gene ends were 6 bases for V and 11 bases for J; bases not matched to a gene: 15. In germline, CDR1 is MNHEY, CDR2 SMNVEV (reference sequence). The CDR3: CASSRHGARGEQYF. CDR3 in DNA: TGTGCCAGCAGCCGGCATGGAGCCCGGGGGGAGCAGTACTTC.

CDR3 sequence: CASSQGHNYEQYF. Here the CDR3 DNA reads TGTGCCAGCAGCCAAGGACACAACTACGAGCAGTACTTC. This rearrangement joins TRBV16 to TRBJ2-7; possibly TRBD1 for D (5 bases). Looked up from germline, CDR1 is KGHSY and CDR2 is FQNENV. The CDR3 sequence is 13 residues long. V lost 2 bases and J 3 bases, leaving 8 bases between the germline ends. Combining the CDR3 with reference TRBV16 and TRBJ2-7 gives the whole variable domain GEEVAQTPKHLVRGEGQKAKLYCAPIKGHSYVFWYQQVLKNEFKFLISFQNENVFDETGMPKERFSAKCLPNSPCSLEIQATKLEDSAVYFCASSQGHNYEQYFGPGTRLTVT.

This clonotype was seen only a few times. This chain uses TRBV28 with TRBJ2-7; D gene uncertain. Germline-derived CDR1 and CDR2 are MDHEN and SYDVKM. Trimming pared 5 bases from V and 4 bases from J, leaving 21 bases between. CDR3 length: 16 amino acids. CDR3 residues: CASSPLPARYSYEQYF. CDR3 DNA sequence: TGTGCCAGCAGTCCCCTCCCCGCCCGTTATAGTTACGAGCAGTACTTC.

In regard to this clonotype: An end of the junction does not agree with germline; a read error may underlie this. J is TRBJ2-3 and V is TRBV2; 9 bases fit TRBD2. CDR1 and CDR2 from the germline V gene are SNHLY and FYNNEI. CDR3 length: 15 residues. CDR3 nucleotides: TGTGCCAGCAGTGAAGTAGCGGGAGATACAGATATGCAGTATTTT. Protein product: CASSEVAGDTDMQYF.

The genes are TRBV14 and TRBJ1-2; 7 nucleotides align to TRBD1. CDR3 size: 13 residues. V was pared by 1 base and J by 4 bases, with 0 bases of the junction left unmatched. CDR1 and CDR2 (germline): SGHDN, FVKESK. The CDR3 nucleotides are TGTGCCAGCAGCCAAGCAGGGGGCTATGGCTACACCTTC. It encodes CASSQAGGYGYTF.

The chain carries TRBV29-1 and TRBJ2-7; D ambiguous. Trimming took off 4 bases at V and 3 bases at J, with 10 bases between the two ends. CDR1 is SQVTM, CDR2 ANQGSEA, per germline. There are 12 residues in the CDR3. CDR3: CSVVRADYEQYF. The DNA of the CDR3 is TGCAGCGTTGTTAGGGCGGACTACGAGCAGTACTTC.

In this sample, this clonotype turned up a few times. V usage is TRBV12-3 or TRBV12-4 and J usage is TRBJ2-5; no clear D. The V and J ends lost 7 bases and 5 bases respectively, with 14 bases between them. The CDR3 is 13 amino acids. CDR3 in DNA: TGTGCCAGCAAATTCGGGTCTGGGGAGACCCAGTACTTC. Translating it yields CASKFGSGETQYF.

In this sample, this clonotype turned up a few times. V and J are TRBV6-6 and TRBJ1-2; no reliable D call. The V and J ends lost 6 bases and 3 bases respectively, with 14 bases between them. The CDR3 runs 14 residues. Germline lookup yields CDR1 MNHNY and CDR2 SVGAGI (reference sequence). The CDR3 DNA sequence: TGTGCCAGCAGGTACCAGGAGGGCGACTATGGCTACACCTTC. Encoded protein: CASRYQEGDYGYTF.

J is TRBJ2-1 and V is TRBV4-1, with TRBD2 matching 7 bases. Trimming cost V 3 bases and J 5 bases; bases outside gene matches: 7. The CDR3 extends over 15 amino acids. The germline CDR1 and CDR2 sequences are MGHRA and YSYEKL. CDR3 in DNA: TGCGCCAGCAGCCAGAGGGGAGGGCCGAACAATGAGCAGTTCTTC. The encoded protein is CASSQRGGPNNEQFF.

The chain has TRBV3-1 and TRBJ1-3; D might be TRBD1 (6 bases). The germline V gene encodes CDR1 LGHDT and CDR2 YNNKEL (reference sequence). The V and J ends lost 4 bases and 6 bases respectively, with 16 bases between them. CDR3 size: 15 residues. As DNA, the CDR3 is TGTGCCAGCAGCCGGGCGGGGCAGGGGATAAACACCATATATTTT. Its protein product is CASSRAGQGINTIYF.

The sample holds a few counts of this clonotype. The chain combines TRBV20-1 with TRBJ2-5; the match to TRBD1 covers 10 bases. The assigned J gene may be wrong: the sequence end matches TRBJ2-7 better. CDR1 and CDR2 (germline): DFQATT, SNEGSKA (reference sequence). The CDR3 totals 12 residues. The DNA for the CDR3 is TGCAGTGTAGGGACAGGGGTAGGCGAGCAGTACTTC. It codes for CSVGTGVGEQYF.

This chain uses TRBV20-1 with TRBJ2-5; the match to TRBD2 covers 7 bases. The CDR3 contains 16 residues. V shed 0 bases, J shed 1 base, and the junction held 8 bases outside the gene matches. CDR1 is DFQATT, CDR2 SNEGSKA, per germline (reference sequence). CDR3 sequence (DNA): TGCAGTGCTAGAGATATTGGCGGGAGACCCCAAGAGACCCAGTACTTC. Amino acid sequence: CSARDIGGRPQETQYF.

V usage is TRBV10-3 and J usage is TRBJ1-4; no clear D. Deletions cut 8 bases from V and 1 base from J, with 8 bases between. The CDR3 is 13 residues long. Germline V gene lookup returns CDR1 ENHRY and CDR2 SYGVKD. CDR3 sequence (DNA): TGTGCCATCGGAGGGCGAACTAATGAAAAACTGTTTTTT. This encodes CAIGGRTNEKLFF.

V and J are TRBV7-3 and TRBJ1-1; possibly TRBD1 for D (5 bases). The CDR3 covers 14 residues. Trimming shortened V by 5 bases and J by 5 bases, and 15 bases separated the two germline ends. Germline values: CDR1 SGHTA, CDR2 FQGTGA. CDR3 nucleotide sequence: TGTGCCAGCAGCCAAACGGGGAAGGGGACTGAAGCTTTCTTT. The encoded protein is CASSQTGKGTEAFF.

This clonotype came up a few times. The V call is TRBV2, the J call TRBJ2-5; D unresolved. Trimming cost V 4 bases and J 12 bases, with 12 bases left between them. CDR3 size: 11 residues. Germline V lookup: CDR1 SNHLY, CDR2 FYNNEI. The chain's CDR3 is CASSGPRLKYF. In nucleotides, the CDR3 is TGTGCCAGCAGTGGTCCCCGGCTAAAGTACTTC.

This clonotype appeared a few times. V is TRBV29-1 and J is TRBJ1-2, with D possibly being TRBD1 (6 bases). In germline, CDR1 is SQVTM, CDR2 ANQGSEA. The CDR3 has 11 amino acids. V was clipped by 6 bases and J by 6 bases, with 11 bases between them. CDR3 in amino acids: CSVETGDGYTF. The CDR3 DNA reads TGCAGCGTCGAGACAGGAGATGGCTACACCTTC.

This clonotype was detected a few times. J is TRBJ2-5 and V is TRBV4-1; 7 bases match TRBD2. Germline values: CDR1 MGHRA, CDR2 YSYEKL. The trim removed 0 bases at V and 5 bases at J, leaving 9 bases unmatched. This CDR3 comprises 16 residues. The CDR3 DNA follows: TGCGCCAGCAGCCAAGATGCTAGCGGCCTCCGGGAGACCCAGTACTTC. It is translated as CASSQDASGLRETQYF.